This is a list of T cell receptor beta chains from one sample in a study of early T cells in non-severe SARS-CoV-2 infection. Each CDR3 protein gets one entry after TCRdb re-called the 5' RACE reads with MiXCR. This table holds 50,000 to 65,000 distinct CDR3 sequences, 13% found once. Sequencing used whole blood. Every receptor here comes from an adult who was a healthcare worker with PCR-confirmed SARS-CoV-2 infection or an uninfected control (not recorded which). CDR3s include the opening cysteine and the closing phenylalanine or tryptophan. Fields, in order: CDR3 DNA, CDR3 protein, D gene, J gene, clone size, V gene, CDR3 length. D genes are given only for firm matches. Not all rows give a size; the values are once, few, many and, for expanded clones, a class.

cdr3_nt: TGCGCCAGCAACCTAGGACCTTCCGAGCAGTACTTC
cdr3_aa: CASNLGPSEQYF
d_call: .
j_call: TRBJ2-7
clone_size: few
v_call: TRBV5-1
cdr3_length: 12

cdr3_nt: TGTGCCAGCAGCCCCGGGGTAGCGGGAAAGCCCTACGAGCAGTACTTC
cdr3_aa: CASSPGVAGKPYEQYF
d_call: TRBD2
j_call: TRBJ2-7
clone_size: many
v_call: TRBV14
cdr3_length: 16

cdr3_nt: TGTGCCAGCAGCACTGGACAGGCGGGACCGTCAGATACGCAGTATTTT
cdr3_aa: CASSTGQAGPSDTQYF
d_call: .
j_call: TRBJ2-3
clone_size: few
v_call: TRBV5-5
cdr3_length: 16

cdr3_nt: TGTGCCAGCAGGGAAACACAGGGGGCAAGTGAAGCTTTCTTT
cdr3_aa: CASRETQGASEAFF
d_call: TRBD1
j_call: TRBJ1-1
clone_size: .
v_call: TRBV2
cdr3_length: 14

cdr3_nt: TGTGCCAGCAGCCCCTCCGGGGAGGGCACTGAAGCTTTCTTT
cdr3_aa: CASSPSGEGTEAFF
d_call: .
j_call: TRBJ1-1
clone_size: many
v_call: TRBV7-9
cdr3_length: 14

cdr3_nt: TGTGCCAGCAGCTTAGATCCAGGAGTTTCAGATACGCAGTATTTT
cdr3_aa: CASSLDPGVSDTQYF
d_call: .
j_call: TRBJ2-3
clone_size: few
v_call: TRBV11-2
cdr3_length: 15

cdr3_nt: TGTGCCAGCAGGTACCAGGGGGCGAACACTGAAGCTTTCTTT
cdr3_aa: CASRYQGANTEAFF
d_call: TRBD1
j_call: TRBJ1-1
clone_size: .
v_call: TRBV7-9
cdr3_length: 14

cdr3_nt: TGTGCCAGCAGTGAACTAGCGGGGTTGACCCAGTACTTC
cdr3_aa: CASSELAGLTQYF
d_call: TRBD2
j_call: TRBJ2-5
clone_size: .
v_call: TRBV6-4
cdr3_length: 13

cdr3_nt: TGTGCCAGTAGTATAGGATACACAGATACGCAGTATTTT
cdr3_aa: CASSIGYTDTQYF
d_call: .
j_call: TRBJ2-3
clone_size: many
v_call: TRBV19
cdr3_length: 13

cdr3_nt: TGTGCCAGCACCTTCGGGGCTAGCAATCAGCCCCAGCATTTT
cdr3_aa: CASTFGASNQPQHF
d_call: .
j_call: TRBJ1-5
clone_size: few
v_call: TRBV7-8
cdr3_length: 14

cdr3_nt: TGTGCCAGTACCCGACAGGGGACCGTCAATGAGCAGTTCTTC
cdr3_aa: CASTRQGTVNEQFF
d_call: TRBD1
j_call: TRBJ2-1
clone_size: few
v_call: TRBV19
cdr3_length: 14

cdr3_nt: TGTGCCAGCAGTTTAGGGGCAAGTCGGAACACTGAAGCTTTCTTT
cdr3_aa: CASSLGASRNTEAFF
d_call: .
j_call: TRBJ1-1
clone_size: few
v_call: TRBV12-3/TRBV12-4
cdr3_length: 15

cdr3_nt: TGCAGCGTTTACCCCGGTACCTTC
cdr3_aa: CSVYPGTF
d_call: .
j_call: TRBJ1-2
clone_size: many
v_call: TRBV29-1
cdr3_length: 8

cdr3_nt: TGTGCCAGCAGCTTAAGGGCGGGGAGCTCCTACAATGAGCAGTTCTTC
cdr3_aa: CASSLRAGSSYNEQFF
d_call: .
j_call: TRBJ2-1
clone_size: few
v_call: TRBV7-6
cdr3_length: 16

cdr3_nt: TGTGCCAGCAGACAAAGGACTAGCGGGGGGATCCGTATTGGCTACGAGCAGTACTTC
cdr3_aa: CASRQRTSGGIRIGYEQYF
d_call: TRBD2
j_call: TRBJ2-7
clone_size: few
v_call: TRBV6-2/TRBV6-3
cdr3_length: 19

cdr3_nt: TGTGCCAGCAGCTTGGCCCGAAGTAGCGGGGGGGCCGGGGCAGATACGCAGTATTTT
cdr3_aa: CASSLARSSGGAGADTQYF
d_call: TRBD2
j_call: TRBJ2-3
clone_size: few
v_call: TRBV5-4
cdr3_length: 19

cdr3_nt: TGTGCCAGCAGTTCGCCGCCGACAGGGGTCTCTGGAAACACCATATATTTT
cdr3_aa: CASSSPPTGVSGNTIYF
d_call: TRBD1
j_call: TRBJ1-3
clone_size: .
v_call: TRBV6-5
cdr3_length: 17

cdr3_nt: TGCAGCGTTGAAGTTCGGGAAGCTAACTATGGCTACACCTTC
cdr3_aa: CSVEVREANYGYTF
d_call: .
j_call: TRBJ1-2
clone_size: many
v_call: TRBV29-1
cdr3_length: 14

cdr3_nt: TGCAGTGCTAGAGATGAAATGACGGGAGGAACTCCCCTGTATTTT
cdr3_aa: CSARDEMTGGTPLYF
d_call: TRBD2
j_call: TRBJ2-3
clone_size: .
v_call: TRBV20-1
cdr3_length: 15

cdr3_nt: TGCAGTGCTAGTCCGACTAGCGGGGGGGTAGATACGCAGTATTTT
cdr3_aa: CSASPTSGGVDTQYF
d_call: TRBD2
j_call: TRBJ2-3
clone_size: few
v_call: TRBV20-1
cdr3_length: 15

cdr3_nt: TGTGCCAGCAGCTTACAGAGGTCGGGTTCACCCCTCCACTTT
cdr3_aa: CASSLQRSGSPLHF
d_call: .
j_call: TRBJ1-6
clone_size: .
v_call: TRBV7-6
cdr3_length: 14

cdr3_nt: TGCGCCAGCAGCTTGGTAGGACAGAGCTCCTACGAGCAGTACTTC
cdr3_aa: CASSLVGQSSYEQYF
d_call: .
j_call: TRBJ2-7
clone_size: few
v_call: TRBV5-1
cdr3_length: 15

cdr3_nt: TGTGCCAGCAGTCGGGACAGCACCTATGGCTACACCTTC
cdr3_aa: CASSRDSTYGYTF
d_call: TRBD1
j_call: TRBJ1-2
clone_size: many
v_call: TRBV6-5
cdr3_length: 13

cdr3_nt: TGTGCCAGCAGTCTGGAGCCCATTAACTATGGCTACACCTTC
cdr3_aa: CASSLEPINYGYTF
d_call: .
j_call: TRBJ1-2
clone_size: .
v_call: TRBV6-2/TRBV6-3
cdr3_length: 14

cdr3_nt: TGTGCCACCCGGGACACCACTTACAATGAGCAGTTCTTC
cdr3_aa: CATRDTTYNEQFF
d_call: .
j_call: TRBJ2-1
clone_size: many
v_call: TRBV6-1
cdr3_length: 13

cdr3_nt: TGTGCCAGCAGCCCGGACGCCCTCAATCAGCCCCAGCATTTT
cdr3_aa: CASSPDALNQPQHF
d_call: .
j_call: TRBJ1-5
clone_size: .
v_call: TRBV3-1
cdr3_length: 14